The rows below give T cell receptor beta chains drawn from one sample of a study of blood T cell repertoires in COVID-19. Profiled with immunoSEQ multiplex PCR; TCRdb holds only in-frame clones, not every one. Of 90,000 or so clones in the sample, around 85% were seen once. The sequencing sample was made of peripheral blood. These receptors were obtained from a man at least 80 years old with active or convalescent COVID-19. CDR3s include the opening cysteine and the closing phenylalanine or tryptophan.

j_gene: TRBJ2-3
v_gene: TRBV6-6
CDR3aa: CASRPPGLVDTDTQYF

j_gene: TRBJ2-7
v_gene: TRBV6-5
CDR3aa: CASSPDSSYEQYF

j_gene: TRBJ2-1
v_gene: TRBV10-2
CDR3aa: CASSELSGGGNEQFF

j_gene: TRBJ1-2
v_gene: TRBV28
CDR3aa: CASSLQAHGYTF

j_gene: TRBJ1-6
v_gene: TRBV27
CDR3aa: CASSLSGTRLNNSPLHF

j_gene: TRBJ1-5
v_gene: TRBV28
CDR3aa: CASSQGGNQPQHF

j_gene: TRBJ2-7
v_gene: TRBV5-4
CDR3aa: CASSVDRGGEQYF

j_gene: TRBJ1-2
v_gene: TRBV12-3/TRBV12-4
CDR3aa: CASSWTAIEGYTF

j_gene: TRBJ1-5
v_gene: TRBV19
CDR3aa: CASSPTGQFNQPQHF

j_gene: TRBJ2-3
v_gene: TRBV5-1
CDR3aa: CASSLVAGGDGTDTQYF

j_gene: TRBJ1-2
v_gene: TRBV9
CDR3aa: CASSVGQENYGYTF

j_gene: TRBJ1-5
v_gene: TRBV7-8
CDR3aa: CASSLSGQQIRGQPQHF

j_gene: TRBJ1-1
v_gene: TRBV5-1
CDR3aa: CASSPSGRNTEAFF

j_gene: TRBJ1-2
v_gene: TRBV5-4
CDR3aa: CASSSRTRLGGYTF

j_gene: TRBJ1-2
v_gene: TRBV20-1
CDR3aa: CSASRQGIYGYTF

j_gene: TRBJ1-4
v_gene: TRBV18
CDR3aa: CASSLTAVVGGGGEKLFF

j_gene: TRBJ2-1
v_gene: TRBV24-1
CDR3aa: CATSDLGTGVGNEQFF

j_gene: TRBJ1-2
v_gene: TRBV19
CDR3aa: CASSIAPGIYGYTF

j_gene: TRBJ1-2
v_gene: TRBV6-5
CDR3aa: CASRSPGQTSYGYTF

j_gene: TRBJ1-6
v_gene: TRBV4-1
CDR3aa: CASSQDPRVYNSPLHF

j_gene: TRBJ1-2
v_gene: TRBV7-3
CDR3aa: CASSSNAGVGYGYTF

j_gene: TRBJ1-2
v_gene: TRBV9
CDR3aa: CASSAVPTGFSTF

j_gene: TRBJ1-3
v_gene: TRBV5-4
CDR3aa: CASSLDSLHSGNTIYF

j_gene: TRBJ2-5
v_gene: TRBV12-3/TRBV12-4
CDR3aa: CASSLNSQETQYF

j_gene: TRBJ1-5
v_gene: TRBV5-1
CDR3aa: CASSLQGAGNQPQHF

j_gene: TRBJ1-5
v_gene: TRBV7-9
CDR3aa: CASSIGGVQPQHF

j_gene: TRBJ1-1
v_gene: TRBV6-5
CDR3aa: CASSRGRGYTEAFF

j_gene: TRBJ1-1
v_gene: TRBV25-1
CDR3aa: CASSPPERGRGTEAFF

j_gene: TRBJ1-2
v_gene: TRBV29-1
CDR3aa: CSAGTGSSYGYTF

j_gene: TRBJ1-5
v_gene: TRBV18
CDR3aa: CASSPGQSNQPQHF

j_gene: TRBJ2-4
v_gene: TRBV12-3/TRBV12-4
CDR3aa: CASSSDRVHIQYF

j_gene: TRBJ2-1
v_gene: TRBV6-4
CDR3aa: CASSDTSRGGALNEQFF

j_gene: TRBJ1-2
v_gene: TRBV5-1
CDR3aa: CASSPGGASGGYTF

j_gene: TRBJ2-3
v_gene: TRBV19
CDR3aa: CASNAGLAVGTDTQYF

j_gene: TRBJ1-4
v_gene: TRBV2
CDR3aa: CASSSIRMGTGGEKLFF

j_gene: TRBJ2-2
v_gene: TRBV15
CDR3aa: CATSRGGANTGELFF

j_gene: TRBJ2-7
v_gene: TRBV10-1
CDR3aa: CASSESSGVNEQYF

j_gene: TRBJ1-1
v_gene: TRBV11-2
CDR3aa: CASKVDRDTEAFF

j_gene: TRBJ1-5
v_gene: TRBV9
CDR3aa: CASSPGGVGNQPQHF

j_gene: TRBJ1-1
v_gene: TRBV15
CDR3aa: CATSTSTTGLMNTEAFF

j_gene: TRBJ1-2
v_gene: TRBV6-7
CDR3aa: CASSYELQGEANYGYTF

j_gene: TRBJ1-2
v_gene: TRBV18
CDR3aa: CASSTTGSYGYTF

j_gene: TRBJ2-7
v_gene: TRBV5-1
CDR3aa: CASSPRGQVSYEQYF

j_gene: TRBJ1-6
v_gene: TRBV27
CDR3aa: CASSFGTGGNSPLHF

j_gene: TRBJ1-2
v_gene: TRBV4-1
CDR3aa: CASSPGQGGTVGGYTF

j_gene: TRBJ2-3
v_gene: TRBV3-1/TRBV3-2
CDR3aa: CASSGLAADTQYF

j_gene: TRBJ2-2
v_gene: TRBV7-9
CDR3aa: CASSPQGPGELFF

j_gene: TRBJ1-2
v_gene: TRBV6-6
CDR3aa: CASSYSTGGSYGYTF

j_gene: TRBJ2-7
v_gene: TRBV5-1
CDR3aa: CASSSRESSGVLEQYF

j_gene: TRBJ1-2
v_gene: TRBV6-1
CDR3aa: CASSESGTGAYGYTF

j_gene: TRBJ1-4
v_gene: TRBV3-1/TRBV3-2
CDR3aa: CASSRRQGAEEKLFF

j_gene: TRBJ1-2
v_gene: TRBV9
CDR3aa: CASRDNAGYTF

j_gene: TRBJ1-2
v_gene: TRBV30
CDR3aa: CAWRTGGDFGYTF

j_gene: TRBJ2-3
v_gene: TRBV4-1
CDR3aa: CASSLGLAGGFGTDTQYF

j_gene: TRBJ1-1
v_gene: TRBV5-1
CDR3aa: CASSPSQGNTEAFF